Listed below are T cell receptor beta chains from one sample, sequenced in a study. TCRdb passed the 5' RACE reads through MiXCR, listing each CDR3 protein once. Here the sample spans under 45,000 distinct CDR3 sequences, around 20% being singletons. Specimen: Tregs sorted from blood. Receptors originate from a female donor with breast cancer. Both conserved end residues are part of each CDR3. D genes are given only for firm matches.

TRBV4-1 | . | CASSQPDSAYGYTF
TRBV12-3/TRBV12-4 | TRBD1 | CASGRRTGMNTGELFF
TRBV28 | . | CASSPSRAEAFF
TRBV6-2/TRBV6-3 | . | CASSYVIYEQYF
TRBV12-3/TRBV12-4 | . | CASSLVVGNTQYF
TRBV2 | . | CASTPGPYEQYF
TRBV27 | . | CASSLWDTNNEQFF
TRBV3-1 | . | CASSQSLGTFTGELFF
TRBV5-1 | TRBD2 | CASSLDLAGVDEQYF
TRBV5-1 | . | CASSFGLAFSYEQYF
TRBV5-6 | TRBD2 | CASSPSGRAEETQYF
TRBV21-1 | . | CASSKEREDSYEQYF
TRBV14 | . | CASSQREYQETQYF
TRBV15 | TRBD1 | CATSSDRVYEQYF
TRBV7-3 | . | CASSLTADPNNEQFF
TRBV20-1 | . | CSARDSKTISYEQYF
TRBV9 | . | CASSVGDSYEQYF
TRBV12-3/TRBV12-4 | TRBD2 | CASIISGVYTGELFF
TRBV6-5 | TRBD2 | CANLKSRSGRAFSVHEQFF
TRBV6-5 | . | CASSYDVEDSAEAFF
TRBV10-3 | . | CAVSDPAGIRETQYF
TRBV20-1 | . | CSARGLTLLSYEQYF
TRBV27 | TRBD2 | CASGDYWNTGELFF
TRBV5-1 | . | CASSLEGNTGELFF
TRBV28 | . | CASSFLEGSFMNTEAFF
TRBV11-3 | . | CASSFRGGPNYNEQFF
TRBV4-1 | . | CASSQVGTSTDTQYF
TRBV5-6 | . | CASRYGRTGELFF